These 22 T cell receptor beta chains share one sample of origin, sequenced in a study of graft-versus-host responses after intestinal transplantation. Repertoires were generated with immunoSEQ multiplex PCR, while TCRdb's copy carries only in-frame clones and drops some. The table has 65,000 to 85,000 clones, around 86% seen once. No antigen is known for these receptors. The sample consisted of unstimulated CD8+ T cells sorted from spleen or lymph node cells, taken before transplant. These receptors were taken from a human donor who was the organ donor for an intestinal transplant.

J is TRBJ2-3 and V is TRBV6-1; TRBD1 agrees at 10 bases. Germline V gene lookup returns CDR1 MNHNS and CDR2 SASEGT. The CDR3 consists of 15 residues. Trimming at V came to 2 bases and at J to 4 bases, leaving 3 bases not matched to a gene. The CDR3, as DNA: TGTGCCAGCAGTGAAAAGACAGGGGGCGCAGATACGCAGTATTTT. Translation: CASSEKTGGADTQYF.

This chain joins TRBV29-1 and TRBJ2-7; TRBD2 matches at 9 bases. The CDR3 consists of 14 residues. The junction had 6 bases not matched to a gene; V was cut back by 0 bases and J by 6 bases. The germline gives CDR1 SQVTM, CDR2 ANQGSEA. In nucleotides, the CDR3 is TGCAGCGTTGAAGATGGCCTAGCGGGGAGCGAGCAGTACTTC. Protein product: CSVEDGLAGSEQYF.

The chain has TRBV9 and TRBJ2-3; tentatively, D is TRBD2 (6 bases). V was shortened by 3 bases and J by 0 bases, with 8 bases between the two germline ends. The CDR3 is 14 amino acids. Per germline, CDR1 SGDLS and CDR2 YYNGEE. CDR3 DNA sequence: TGTGCCAGCAGCGGGAGCGGGAGCACAGATACGCAGTATTTT. This gives the protein CASSGSGSTDTQYF. The whole variable domain, remainder taken from reference TRBV9 and TRBJ2-3, is DSGVTQTPKHLITATGQRVTLRCSPRSGDLSVYWYQQSLDQGLQFLIQYYNGEERAKGNILERFSAQQFPDLHSELNLSSLELGDSALYFCASSGSGSTDTQYFGPGTRLTVL.

The chain couples TRBV15 to TRBJ2-7; TRBD1 is a possible D gene (6 bases). This CDR3 is 14 amino acids long. Trimming removed 5 bases at V and 0 bases at J, with 11 bases between. Germline V lookup: CDR1 LNHNV, CDR2 YYDKDF (reference sequence). The CDR3 is CATSPTTGSYEQYF. As DNA, the CDR3 is TGTGCCACCAGCCCCACGACAGGCTCCTACGAGCAGTACTTC.

The V call is TRBV30, the J call TRBJ1-2; 7 bases are shared with TRBD1. V was pared by 3 bases and J by 2 bases, with 15 bases of the junction left unmatched. The CDR3 consists of 17 residues. Germline CDR1 GTSNPN, CDR2 SVGIG (reference sequence). CDR3 DNA sequence: TGTGCCTGGAGCCCCCCTTATCCGGGACAGATAAACTATGGCTACACCTTC. Translation gives CAWSPPYPGQINYGYTF.

V is TRBV7-9 and J is TRBJ2-1, with 7 positions matching TRBD1. Germline loops: CDR1 SEHNR, CDR2 FQNEAQ (reference sequence). This CDR3 contains 14 residues. The V segment lost 3 bases and the J segment 7 bases; nucleotides outside the gene matches: 6. The CDR3 nucleotides are TGTGCCAGCAGCTTCCGTACAGGGGTGAATGAGCAGTTCTTC. This encodes CASSFRTGVNEQFF.

This rearrangement joins TRBV4-1 to TRBJ2-4; 8 bases align to TRBD1. The CDR3 spans 15 residues. Germline trimming cut 9 bases from V and 5 bases from J; bases unmatched to any gene: 12. Germline assignment: CDR1 MGHRA and CDR2 YSYEKL. The CDR3 sequence: CARGDRPAGENIQYF. CDR3 in DNA: TGCGCCAGGGGGGACAGGCCCGCTGGGGAAAACATTCAGTACTTC.

The chain links TRBV28 to TRBJ1-1, with no clear D. CDR1 MDHEN and CDR2 SYDVKM come from the germline V gene. CDR3 length equals 16 residues. Between the trimmed V and J ends, which lost 5 bases and 4 bases, there was a span of 20 bases. CDR3 sequence: CASSLHIGPQVTEAFF. CDR3 coding DNA: TGTGCCAGCAGTCTTCACATCGGCCCGCAGGTCACTGAAGCTTTCTTT.

The chain uses TRBV29-1 and TRBJ1-1, with D possibly TRBD1 on 6 matching bases. V was shortened by 1 base and J by 11 bases, with 17 bases between the two germline ends. The CDR3 runs to 13 residues. Germline CDR1 SQVTM, CDR2 ANQGSEA. CDR3: CSVEGPKDRPAFF. The DNA for the CDR3 is TGCAGCGTTGAAGGACCTAAAGACAGGCCGGCTTTCTTT.

This clone was picked up one time. The chain links TRBV5-1 to TRBJ2-7, with D perhaps TRBD1 (6 bases). This CDR3 spans 14 amino acids. Germline lookup yields CDR1 SGHRS and CDR2 YFSETQ. V lost 1 base and J lost 2, with 10 bases in between. CDR3 DNA: TGCGCCAGCAGCTTGATTGCAGGGGCCTACGAGCAGTACTTC. Its translation is CASSLIAGAYEQYF.

The J gene is TRBJ2-3, the V gene TRBV28, with 8 nucleotides matching TRBD2. The trim removed 5 bases at V and 11 bases at J, leaving 9 bases unmatched. The CDR3 runs to 13 residues. Germline-derived CDR1 and CDR2 are MDHEN and SYDVKM. In nucleotides, the CDR3 is TGTGCCAGCAGTAAGGATGGGACTAGGGAGCAGTATTTT. This encodes CASSKDGTREQYF.

The chain carries TRBV29-1 and TRBJ2-1; D remains ambiguous. Trimming cost V 5 bases and J 2 bases, with 22 bases left between them. The CDR3 is made up of 17 amino acids. The germline CDR1 and CDR2 sequences are SQVTM and ANQGSEA. The CDR3 spells CSVWPVSGPGTYNEQFF. CDR3 DNA: TGCAGCGTTTGGCCTGTATCTGGCCCTGGCACCTACAATGAGCAGTTCTTC.

The chain carries TRBV7-9 and TRBJ2-1, with D perhaps TRBD1 (7 bases). CDR3 length: 15 residues. Germline loops: CDR1 SEHNR, CDR2 FQNEAQ (reference sequence). Deletions cut 6 bases from V and 5 bases from J, with 17 bases between. The CDR3 DNA follows: TGTGCCAGCAGAAATCGACAGGGCGGGGACAATGAGCAGTTCTTC. Amino acids: CASRNRQGGDNEQFF.

The chain links TRBV4-1 to TRBJ2-7; D remains unclear. Per the germline V gene, CDR1 is MGHRA and CDR2 is YSYEKL. This CDR3 has 13 amino acids. Trimming cost V 4 bases and J 4 bases, with 11 bases left between them. CDR3 sequence reads: CASSPSEWYEQYF. Here the CDR3 DNA reads TGCGCCAGCAGCCCCTCCGAGTGGTACGAGCAGTACTTC.

This clone was picked up one time. The chain links TRBV13 to TRBJ2-7; tentative D call: TRBD2 (6 bases). The ends were cut back, 4 bases at V and 2 bases at J, with 12 bases in the middle. The germline gives CDR1 PRHDT, CDR2 FYEKMQ (reference sequence). The CDR3 totals 14 residues. The CDR3 nucleotides are TGTGCCAGCAGCTGGGGACTGGGGACCTACGAGCAGTACTTC. As protein: CASSWGLGTYEQYF.

In this sample, this clone turned up once. The chain links TRBV7-8 to TRBJ2-1; no clear D. The CDR3 sequence is 12 residues long. The germline CDR1 and CDR2 sequences are SGHVS and FQNEAQ. The V end lost 5 bases, the J end lost 9 bases, and 11 bases lay between the germline ends. The CDR3 spells CASSPFSVEQFF. The DNA of the CDR3 is TGTGCCAGCAGCCCCTTTTCCGTTGAGCAGTTCTTC.

This clone was picked up a small number of times. The V and J genes are TRBV4-1 and TRBJ1-1; no clear D. V was trimmed by 0 bases and J by 2 bases, leaving 10 bases between them. This CDR3 has 15 residues. Germline V gene lookup returns CDR1 MGHRA and CDR2 YSYEKL. The chain's CDR3 is CASSQEVGLNTEAFF. CDR3 DNA: TGCGCCAGCAGCCAAGAGGTAGGACTTAACACTGAAGCTTTCTTT.

The chain carries TRBV20-1 and TRBJ2-7; D remains unclear. Trimming left V 5 bases short and J 4 bases short, with 9 bases between. CDR3 length: 11 amino acids. The germline gives CDR1 DFQATT, CDR2 SNEGSKA (reference sequence). The CDR3 DNA follows: TGCAGTGCTCCGGTCCCGTACGAGCAGTACTTC. Translation: CSAPVPYEQYF.

The V gene is TRBV19, the J gene TRBJ1-1; D gene unclear. Trimming shortened V by 9 bases and J by 1 base, and 9 bases separated the two germline ends. Germline lookup yields CDR1 LNHDA and CDR2 SQIVND (reference sequence). The CDR3 totals 12 residues. The CDR3 DNA is TGTGCCAGCGCCTTTGGGAACACTGAAGCTTTCTTT. Its protein product is CASAFGNTEAFF.

V and J are TRBV10-2 and TRBJ2-2; 9 bases align to TRBD2. The germline V gene encodes CDR1 WSHSY and CDR2 SAAADI. V shed 6 bases, J shed 2 bases, and the junction held 4 bases outside the gene matches. The CDR3 sequence is 15 residues long. CDR3: CASRSLAGNTGELFF. CDR3 in DNA: TGCGCCAGCAGAAGTCTAGCGGGAAACACCGGGGAGCTGTTTTTT.

This chain joins TRBV9 and TRBJ1-1; TRBD1 matches 8 bases. Trimming removed 3 bases from V and 2 bases from J; junction bases left unmatched: 6. The V gene's germline CDR1 is SGDLS and CDR2 YYNGEE. CDR3 length equals 15 residues. The CDR3 nucleotides are TGTGCCAGCAGCGCCGGGGGGACAGGTAACACTGAAGCTTTCTTT. Protein product: CASSAGGTGNTEAFF.

The V call is TRBV4-1, the J call TRBJ2-3; 9 bases line up with TRBD2. The germline CDR1 and CDR2 sequences are MGHRA and YSYEKL. V trimming: 0 bases; J trimming: 3 bases; junction bases outside the gene matches: 4. The CDR3 consists of 16 residues. CDR3 in DNA: TGCGCCAGCAGCCAAGAAGGCGGGGGGGCGACAGATACGCAGTATTTT. This translates into CASSQEGGGATDTQYF.